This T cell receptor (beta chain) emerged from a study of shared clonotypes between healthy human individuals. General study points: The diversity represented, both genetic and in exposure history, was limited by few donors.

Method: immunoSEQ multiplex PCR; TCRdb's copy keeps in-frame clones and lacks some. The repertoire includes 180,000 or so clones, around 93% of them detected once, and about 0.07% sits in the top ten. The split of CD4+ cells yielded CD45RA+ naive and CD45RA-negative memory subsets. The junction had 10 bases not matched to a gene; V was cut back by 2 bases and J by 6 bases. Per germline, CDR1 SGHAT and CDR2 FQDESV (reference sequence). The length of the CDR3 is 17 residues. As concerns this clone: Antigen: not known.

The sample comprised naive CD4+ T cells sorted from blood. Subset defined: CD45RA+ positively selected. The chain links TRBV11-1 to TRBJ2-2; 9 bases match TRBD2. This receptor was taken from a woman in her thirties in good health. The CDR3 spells CASSLYLGTSYPGELFF. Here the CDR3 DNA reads TGTGCCAGCAGCTTATATCTCGGGACTAGCTACCCCGGGGAGCTGTTTTTT.